The clone carrying this TCR beta chain turned up a few times. Its target is unknown. Healthy Caucasians, and only they, were the donors. TCRdb redid the calling of the 5' RACE reads with MiXCR, one entry per CDR3 protein. This table has approximately 280,000 distinct CDR3 sequences, 8% to 9% appearing once. This specimen belongs to a study of identical twins. Study outcomes and limitations: While abundant cord blood beta clonotypes carried fewer insertions, memory repertoires showed no such pattern. Part of the zero-insertion signal could reflect confounding by invariant MAIT and iNKT cells. With beta out-of-frame sequences, excess sharing by twins was weaker.

Germline loops: CDR1 SGHTA, CDR2 FQGNSA. This CDR3 is 15 amino acids long. V trimming: 5 bases; J trimming: 4 bases; junction bases outside the gene matches: 7. This sample also belongs to another study, concerning yellow fever vaccine responses in identical twins.

The sequence was collected from a woman younger than 35 in good health. The sequenced sample consisted of memory (CD45RO+) T cells sorted from blood. The V and J genes are TRBV7-2 and TRBJ2-7; 11 bases align to TRBD1. The CDR3 sequence is CASSLHGQGAYEQYV. The CDR3 DNA reads TGTGCCAGCAGCCTCCACGGACAGGGGGCTTACGAGCAGTACGTC.